This T cell receptor (beta chain) was profiled in a study of blood T cell repertoires in COVID-19. Study as a whole: Nucleic acid was either cDNA or gDNA, and it came from T cells, B-cell-depleted T cells, or PBMCs.

V shed 5 bases and J shed 0 bases, with 11 bases lying between them. The CDR3 spans 15 residues. CDR1 and CDR2 (germline): SGHAT, FQNNGV. The repertoire was sequenced with immunoSEQ multiplex PCR; TCRdb's copy has only in-frame clones and lacks some. Counted here are 400,000 to 550,000 clones, nearly 90% occurring once; the ten biggest clones make up under 2.5%. Enrolled through a virtual design, the participants were between 18 and 89 years of age and came from 24 US areas. In assigning cohorts, the study relied on participant-reported clinical history. The rearrangement uses TRBV11-2 and TRBJ1-3, with a tentative D call TRBD1 (5 bases). The sequenced material came from PBMCs or T cells enriched from blood (not recorded which). This TCR came from a woman younger than 35 with acute COVID-19. The DNA for the CDR3 is TGTGCCAGCAGCACTGACAGATTCTCTGGAAACACCATATATTTT. Translated, it gives CASSTDRFSGNTIYF.